Listed here is a single T cell receptor beta chain. Its antigen remains unidentified. These data come from a study of cytomegalovirus exposure and HLA in healthy donors. Study conclusions and caveats: It was 164 TCR beta chains that were listed as cytomegalovirus-associated. Later genetic work tied a missense DCLRE1C variant to beta-chain V and J trimming.

The CDR3 spans 15 residues. The germline CDR1 and CDR2 sequences are LGHNA and YSLEER. Losses at the gene ends were 0 bases for V and 4 bases for J; bases not matched to a gene: 1. Vbeta (60) and Jbeta (13) primers were used in the PCR. Assay used: immunoSEQ multiplex PCR; TCRdb lists only in-frame clones, some missing. Counted here are roughly 180,000 clones, around 80% occurring once; the ten biggest clones make up approximately 1.5%. The chain uses TRBV4-3 and TRBJ2-3; the match to TRBD2 covers 10 bases. Specimen: PBMCs. The sequence was obtained from a man aged 18 to 29 in good health and CMV-seronegative. The CDR3 DNA is TGCGCCAGCAGCCAAGATCTAGCGGGAGCAGATACGCAGTATTTT. Translating gives CASSQDLAGADTQYF.